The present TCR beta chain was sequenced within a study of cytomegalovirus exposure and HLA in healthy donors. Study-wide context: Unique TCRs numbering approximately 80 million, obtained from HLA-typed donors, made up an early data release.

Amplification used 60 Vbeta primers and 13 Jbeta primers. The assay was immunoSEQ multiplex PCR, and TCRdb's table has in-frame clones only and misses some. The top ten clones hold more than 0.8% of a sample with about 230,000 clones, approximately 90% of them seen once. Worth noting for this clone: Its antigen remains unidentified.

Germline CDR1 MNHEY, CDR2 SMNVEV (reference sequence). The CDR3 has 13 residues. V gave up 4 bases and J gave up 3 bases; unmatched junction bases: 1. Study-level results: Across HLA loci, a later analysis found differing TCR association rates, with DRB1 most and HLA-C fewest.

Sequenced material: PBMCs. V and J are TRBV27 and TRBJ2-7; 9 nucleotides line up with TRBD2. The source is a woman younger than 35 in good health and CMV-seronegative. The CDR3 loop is CASSSSGNYEQYF. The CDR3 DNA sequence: TGTGCCAGCAGTTCTAGCGGGAACTACGAGCAGTACTTC.